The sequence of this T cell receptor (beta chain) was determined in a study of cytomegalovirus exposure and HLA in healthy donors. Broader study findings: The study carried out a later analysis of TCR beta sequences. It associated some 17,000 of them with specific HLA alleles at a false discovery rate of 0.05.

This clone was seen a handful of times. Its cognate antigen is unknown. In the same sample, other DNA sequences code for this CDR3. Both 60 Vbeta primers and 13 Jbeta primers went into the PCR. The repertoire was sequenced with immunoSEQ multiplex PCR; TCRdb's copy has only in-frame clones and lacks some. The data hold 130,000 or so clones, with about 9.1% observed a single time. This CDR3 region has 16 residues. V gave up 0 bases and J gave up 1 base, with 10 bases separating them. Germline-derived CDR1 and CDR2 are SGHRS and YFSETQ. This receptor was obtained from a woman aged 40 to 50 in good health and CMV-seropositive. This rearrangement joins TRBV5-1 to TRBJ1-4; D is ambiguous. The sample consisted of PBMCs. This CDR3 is CASSLVGQITNEKLFF. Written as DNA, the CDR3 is TGCGCCAGCAGCTTGGTTGGTCAGATAACTAATGAAAAACTGTTTTTT.